This T cell receptor (beta chain) stems from a study of cytomegalovirus exposure and HLA in healthy donors. Trimming at V came to 5 bases and at J to 4 bases, leaving 10 bases not matched to a gene. CDR3 length: 16 residues. Germline-derived CDR1 and CDR2 are LNHDA and SQIVND (reference sequence). Amplification used 60 Vbeta primers and 13 Jbeta primers. Sequencing used immunoSEQ multiplex PCR; TCRdb keeps in-frame clones, though not all of them. Of about 100,000 clones in the sample, around 10% were seen once. This clonotype was obtained from a man aged 40-49 years in good health and CMV-seropositive. The sequenced material came from PBMCs. The chain couples TRBV19 to TRBJ2-2; 7 bases are a match to TRBD2. CDR3 protein: CASSSQLLASTGELFF. The DNA of the CDR3 is TGTGCCAGTAGTTCTCAACTACTAGCGAGCACCGGGGAGCTGTTTTTT.